Below, one T cell receptor (beta chain) is given with its context. The antigen this receptor binds is unknown. No qualities accompany the bases; no much larger clone lies one base away. Libraries were made using RT-PCR. Sequenced using an Illumina HiSeq 2500. TCRdb reanalyzed the raw reads on its own, using fastp at Q25 for trimming and MiXCR for clone calling, and kept in-frame beta chains. Rows are combined by CDR3 protein, so each entry shows the most common genes and DNA. Within this sample are about 530,000 distinct CDR3 sequences, with 10% to 15% of them counted one time only. The top ten hold 13% of the sample. This specimen comes from a study of response to subunit inactivated influenza vaccine (dated by TCRdb to 2016 to 2019). For context, the study as a whole: The study used deep quantitative T cell receptor repertoire profiling to track responses to a trivalent subunit inactivated influenza vaccine.

The meaning of the sample's time point label: more than 40 days after influenza vaccine administration. The CDR3 goes from the cysteine to the phenylalanine over 16 residues. CDR3 DNA only is kept here, 48 bases in frame from base 1. V trim: 4 bases; J trim: 6 bases; unmatched bases: 7. CDR1 SGHRS and CDR2 YFSETQ were looked up in the germline V gene. Broad study findings and their caveats: The authors suggested that each seasonal influenza vaccination may recruit only a limited number of new T cells.

The chain is encoded by TRBV5-1 joined to TRBJ2-1; 13 nucleotides in the junction match TRBD2. Source: PBMCs from blood, taken 40 to 50 days after vaccination. The origin of this receptor is a man over 45 who received an inactivated influenza vaccine. Donor details come from another sample of the same person, matched by shared clones. This receptor has the CDR3 CASSARTSGSGNEQFF. The nucleotides read TGCGCCAGCAGCGCCCGGACTAGCGGGAGTGGCAATGAGCAGTTCTTC. With the portions outside the CDR3 filled from the reference TRBV5-1 and TRBJ2-1 genes, the complete variable region becomes KAGVTQTPRYLIKTRGQQVTLSCSPISGHRSVSWYQQTPGQGLQFLFEYFSETQRNKGNFPGRFSGRQFSNSRSEMNVSTLELGDSALYLCASSARTSGSGNEQFFGPGTRLTVL.